A selection of T cell receptor beta chains follows, all from one sample in a study of blood T cell repertoires in COVID-19. Sequenced by immunoSEQ multiplex PCR; TCRdb stores in-frame clones only, minus some. The sample lists roughly 290,000 clones, around 85% occurring once. The sample taken for sequencing was PBMCs or T cells enriched from blood (not recorded which). All receptors derive from a woman aged 35 to 49 who had recovered from COVID-19. CDR3s include the opening cysteine and the closing phenylalanine or tryptophan. A D gene is named only where the DNA matches it firmly.

j_call	v_call	d_call	cdr3_aa
TRBJ1-1	TRBV7-8	-	CASSLAWGDTEAFF
TRBJ1-3	TRBV3-1/TRBV3-2	-	CASSHVGGHSGNTIYF
TRBJ2-1	TRBV15	-	CATSRDVSGYYNEQFF
TRBJ2-2	TRBV7-8	-	CASSDSLAGELFF
TRBJ2-7	TRBV6-5	-	CASSYLSTYEQYF
TRBJ2-3	TRBV7-2	-	CASSLAGSTDTQYF
TRBJ2-2	TRBV5-8	-	CASSIWSGELFF
TRBJ1-5	TRBV3-1/TRBV3-2	TRBD1	CASSQQGARGQPQHF
TRBJ2-3	TRBV4-2	-	CASSQDGQGFTDTQYF
TRBJ2-3	TRBV18	-	CASSPLRDTQYF
TRBJ2-7	TRBV6-5	-	CASRSGHRGAEQYF
TRBJ1-5	TRBV5-1	TRBD1	CASSPGQGDQPQHF
TRBJ1-3	TRBV7-9	-	CASSLSPSSGNTIYF
TRBJ2-7	TRBV4-3	-	CASSQSLSYEQYF
TRBJ1-2	TRBV6-5	-	CASRRRPSASYGYTF
TRBJ1-2	TRBV28	TRBD1	CASSQVGTGGRGYTF
TRBJ1-6	TRBV4-3	-	CASSQDWGHSSYNSPLHF
TRBJ1-6	TRBV6-1	TRBD1	CASSEQDRLTSPLHF
TRBJ2-7	TRBV30	TRBD2	CAWSIRLAGYYEQYF
TRBJ2-1	TRBV9	-	CASSVSFDNEQFF
TRBJ2-1	TRBV7-2	TRBD2	CASSSGLAYFF
TRBJ2-4	TRBV5-4	-	CASSPDTSKNIQYF
TRBJ1-4	TRBV28	TRBD1	CASSFAGGDEKLFF
TRBJ2-3	TRBV12-5	-	CASGRERTGTDDRLVTGDTQYF
TRBJ2-6	TRBV5-1	-	CASSPGDSGANVLTF
TRBJ1-2	TRBV2	-	CASTTGIAIFNYGYTF
TRBJ1-2	TRBV9	-	CASSVDGGPYGYTF
TRBJ2-7	TRBV5-1	-	CASSSQPGNSYEQYF
TRBJ1-4	TRBV4-2	-	CASSQDHREEKLFF
TRBJ1-1	TRBV18	TRBD1	CASSLTGTANTEAFF
TRBJ2-1	TRBV7-2	TRBD2	CASRSLTSGIYDNEQFF
TRBJ1-2	TRBV28	TRBD1	CASSLGQVVGGYTF
TRBJ2-7	TRBV7-9	TRBD2	CASSSSLAATYEQYF
TRBJ1-1	TRBV7-9	-	CASSLRSNTEAFF
TRBJ2-7	TRBV19	-	CASSDGSGSPYEQYF
TRBJ2-5	TRBV4-2	TRBD2	CASSQEAGGPSRLETQYF
TRBJ2-7	TRBV7-9	TRBD2	CASMGGRDYPKQYF
TRBJ2-3	TRBV11-3	TRBD2	CASSPGGAGVWRTDTQYF